This T cell receptor beta chain emerged from a study of control samples from healthy donors and cancer patients. The sample holds one count of this clone. V was shortened by 5 bases and J by 4 bases, with 9 bases between the two germline ends. The germline gives CDR1 SQVTM, CDR2 ANQGSEA. The CDR3 runs to 12 residues. The assay was immunoSEQ multiplex PCR, and TCRdb's table has in-frame clones only and misses some. The sample contains 95,000 to 150,000 clones, approximately 92% of which appear only once. The receptor was derived from an elderly man with head and neck cancer. Input material: PBMCs. This chain connects TRBV29-1 to TRBJ1-5; no definite D call. Here the CDR3 DNA reads TGCAGCGTTTCAGGTGGGAATCAGCCCCAGCATTTT. Translation: CSVSGGNQPQHF.